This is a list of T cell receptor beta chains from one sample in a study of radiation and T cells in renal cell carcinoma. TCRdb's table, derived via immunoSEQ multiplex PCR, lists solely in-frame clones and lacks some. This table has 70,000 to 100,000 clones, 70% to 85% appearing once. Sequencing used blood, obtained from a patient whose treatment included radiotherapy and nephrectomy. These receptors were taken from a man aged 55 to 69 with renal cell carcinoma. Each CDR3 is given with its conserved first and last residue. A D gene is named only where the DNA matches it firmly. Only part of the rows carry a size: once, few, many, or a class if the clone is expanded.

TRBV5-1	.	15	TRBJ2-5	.	CASSLVEGARETQYF	TGCGCCAGCAGCTTGGTAGAAGGGGCTCGTGAGACCCAGTACTTC
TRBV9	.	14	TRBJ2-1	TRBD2	CASSVRTSGHEQFF	TGTGCCAGCAGCGTACGGACTAGCGGCCATGAGCAGTTCTTC
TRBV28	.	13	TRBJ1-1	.	CASSPPVRTEAFF	TGTGCCAGCAGTCCACCCGTGAGAACTGAAGCTTTCTTT
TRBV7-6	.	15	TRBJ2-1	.	CASSPQTSHYNEQFF	TGTGCCAGCAGCCCCCAGACGTCCCACTACAATGAGCAGTTCTTC
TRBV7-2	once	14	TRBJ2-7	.	CASSLDRALYEQYF	TGTGCCAGCAGCTTAGACAGGGCCCTTTACGAGCAGTACTTC
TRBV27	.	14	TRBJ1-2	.	CASSPGGGYYGYTF	TGTGCCAGCAGTCCCGGAGGCGGTTACTATGGCTACACCTTC
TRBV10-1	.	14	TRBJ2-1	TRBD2	CASGAGAGYNEQFF	TGCGCCAGCGGAGCGGGAGCGGGGTACAATGAGCAGTTCTTC
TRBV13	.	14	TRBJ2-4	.	CASSLTSEGDIQYF	TGTGCCAGCAGCTTAACTAGCGAGGGGGACATTCAGTACTTC
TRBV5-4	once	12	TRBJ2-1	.	CASSLEVRQEFF	TGTGCCAGCAGCTTGGAAGTCCGACAGGAGTTCTTC
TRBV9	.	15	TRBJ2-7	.	CASSVGSRRFYEQYF	TGTGCCAGCAGCGTAGGGTCAAGGAGATTTTACGAGCAGTACTTC
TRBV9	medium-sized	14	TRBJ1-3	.	CASSVTPSGNTIYF	TGTGCCAGCAGCGTCACCCCCTCTGGAAACACCATATATTTT
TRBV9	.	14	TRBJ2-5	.	CASSGGTLQETQYF	TGTGCCAGCAGCGGGGGGACCCTCCAAGAGACCCAGTACTTC
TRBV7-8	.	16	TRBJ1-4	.	CASSLVGVGSNEKLFF	TGTGCCAGCAGCTTAGTCGGGGTCGGGAGTAATGAAAAACTGTTTTTT
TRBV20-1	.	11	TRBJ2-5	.	CSATSARTQYF	TGCAGTGCTACCTCCGCCCGGACCCAGTACTTC
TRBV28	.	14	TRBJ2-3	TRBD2	CASSLFTSVDTQYF	TGTGCCAGCAGTTTATTTACTAGCGTGGATACGCAGTATTTT
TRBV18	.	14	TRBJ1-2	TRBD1	CASSPRQGVGGYTF	TGTGCCAGCTCACCACGTCAGGGGGTCGGTGGCTACACCTTC